The sequence of this T cell receptor beta chain was determined in a study of blood T cell repertoires in COVID-19. The germline V gene has CDR1 SGHVS and CDR2 FQNEAQ. J gave up 3 bases and V 4 bases, and 8 bases lay outside the gene matches. This CDR3 has 15 amino acids. Turning to this clone: Within the sample, other DNA sequences also encode this same CDR3.

Repertoires were generated with immunoSEQ multiplex PCR, while TCRdb's copy carries only in-frame clones and drops some. The top ten hold approximately 2.1% of the sample, which has 100,000 to 150,000 clones, over 55% seen once. This rearrangement joins TRBV7-8 to TRBJ2-7, with TRBD1 identical over 8 bases. The clonotype originates from a woman aged 70-85 years with acute or convalescent COVID-19. Sequences were obtained from peripheral blood. CDR3: CASSSGTGDYYEQYF. The CDR3 nucleotides read TGTGCCAGCAGCTCCGGGACAGGAGACTACTACGAGCAGTACTTC.